The 20 T cell receptor beta chains listed next were all sequenced from one sample in a study of identical twins. TCRdb analysed the 5' RACE reads with MiXCR anew, one entry per CDR3 protein. The sample lists more than 600,000 distinct CDR3 sequences, 18% occurring once. The same sample was also studied in work on T cells expressing NK-cell markers.

The material sequenced was PBMCs. These receptors all come from a young woman in good health.

The CDR3 coding sequence is TGTGCCAGCAGTTACCGTACTAGCGGGGTCCAAGAGACCCAGTACTTC. Its translation: CASSYRTSGVQETQYF. This chain joins TRBV6-5 and TRBJ2-5; TRBD2 agrees at 10 bases. In germline, CDR1 is MNHEY, CDR2 SVGAGI. V shed 2 bases and J 1 base; nucleotides not matched to a gene: 4. The CDR3 loop spans 16 amino acids.

This clonotype came up a few times. The chain carries TRBV7-2 and TRBJ2-3; D gene ambiguous. The CDR3 has 16 amino acids. Per the germline V gene, CDR1 is SGHTA and CDR2 is FQGNSA. V was trimmed by 5 bases and J by 6 bases, leaving 21 bases between them. This CDR3 reads CASSPRGPLPADTQYF. The CDR3, as DNA: TGTGCCAGCAGCCCACGCGGACCTTTGCCGGCGGATACGCAGTATTTT.

This clonotype was seen a handful of times. The chain has TRBV6-4 and TRBJ2-1, with 14 positions matching TRBD2. With 0 bases clipped from V and 9 bases from J, the junction kept 1 base outside the gene matches. CDR1 is MRHNA, CDR2 SNTAGT, per germline. The CDR3 is made up of 15 amino acids. Here the CDR3 DNA reads TGTGCCAGCAGTGACTCGACTAGCGGGAGGGCTGAGCAGTTCTTC. It is translated as CASSDSTSGRAEQFF.

This clonotype was detected a few times. The rearrangement links TRBV20-1 to TRBJ2-5; TRBD2 aligns across 10 bases. The V segment lost 1 base and the J segment 1 base; nucleotides outside the gene matches: 3. The CDR3 totals 15 residues. The V gene's germline CDR1 is DFQATT and CDR2 SNEGSKA (reference sequence). The CDR3 region is CSARAIAGGQETQYF. Written as DNA, the CDR3 is TGCAGTGCTAGAGCCATAGCGGGGGGCCAAGAGACCCAGTACTTC.

The chain is built from TRBV3-1 and TRBJ2-7; TRBD2 matches at 7 bases. This CDR3 has 15 amino acids. Per the germline V gene, CDR1 is LGHDT and CDR2 is YNNKEL (reference sequence). Trimming removed 4 bases from V and 1 base from J; junction bases left unmatched: 7. CDR3 sequence: CASSPLGGYSYEQYF. CDR3 DNA: TGTGCCAGCAGCCCCCTCGGGGGGTATTCCTACGAGCAGTACTTC.

The rearrangement links TRBV4-3 to TRBJ2-4; the D call may be TRBD1 or TRBD2 (5 bases each). V was pared by 1 base and J by 0 bases, with 13 bases between. This CDR3 has 17 amino acids. Looked up from germline, CDR1 is LGHNA and CDR2 is YSLEER. Here the CDR3 DNA reads TGCGCCAGCAGCCAAGGGGGGTCGGGTCTAGCCAAAAACATTCAGTACTTC. This encodes CASSQGGSGLAKNIQYF.

The rearrangement links TRBV6-1 to TRBJ2-1; 8 bases are a match to TRBD2. This CDR3 region has 15 residues. The germline V gene has CDR1 MNHNS and CDR2 SASEGT. J gave up 2 bases and V 7 bases, and 7 bases lay outside the gene matches. Here the CDR3 reads CASKIQAGAYNEQFF. As DNA, the CDR3 is TGTGCCAGCAAGATCCAAGCGGGAGCCTACAATGAGCAGTTCTTC.

This clonotype was observed a few times. The V and J genes are TRBV2 and TRBJ2-1; D may be TRBD1 (6 bases). The germline V and J ends were trimmed by 6 bases and 4 bases, with 19 bases remaining between them. Looked up from germline, CDR1 is SNHLY and CDR2 is FYNNEI. This CDR3 contains 16 residues. For the CDR3, the DNA is TGTGCCAGCAGGACAAAGGGAACACAGGGATACAATGAGCAGTTCTTC. Amino acid sequence: CASRTKGTQGYNEQFF.

This clonotype was detected only a few times. This chain connects TRBV12-3 or TRBV12-4 to TRBJ2-1; 15 bases align to TRBD2. The length of the CDR3 is 15 residues. The trim removed 4 bases at V and 12 bases at J, leaving 7 bases unmatched. The CDR3 loop reads CASSWRTSGGAGQFF. The CDR3 DNA reads TGTGCCAGCAGTTGGCGGACTAGCGGGGGGGCCGGGCAGTTCTTC.

The gene calls are TRBV5-1 and TRBJ1-3; no reliable D call. The germline V and J ends were trimmed by 0 bases and 5 bases, with 6 bases remaining between them. This CDR3 is 13 amino acids long. The germline V gene encodes CDR1 SGHRS and CDR2 YFSETQ. The CDR3 bases are TGCGCCAGCAGCTTGGACACCAGAAACACCATATATTTT. Its protein product is CASSLDTRNTIYF.

The chain uses TRBV5-1 and TRBJ2-7, with 8 bases that match TRBD2. CDR1 SGHRS and CDR2 YFSETQ come from the germline V gene. This CDR3 comprises 16 residues. V was pared by 1 base and J by 3 bases, with 9 bases of the junction left unmatched. The CDR3 nucleotides read TGCGCCAGCAGCTTGCACCCAGCGGGGGTTAACTACGAGCAGTACTTC. This translates into CASSLHPAGVNYEQYF.

J is TRBJ1-1 and V is TRBV13; D is possibly TRBD1 (6 bases). The germline CDR1 and CDR2 sequences are PRHDT and FYEKMQ (reference sequence). V shed 1 base and J shed 2 bases, with 23 bases lying between them. The CDR3 is made up of 19 amino acids. The CDR3 loop is CASSLASQGEWTENTEAFF. For the CDR3, the DNA is TGTGCCAGCAGCTTAGCATCTCAAGGGGAGTGGACAGAAAACACTGAAGCTTTCTTT.

The sample holds one count of this clonotype. The chain employs TRBV18 and TRBJ2-6; D remains ambiguous. Trimming shortened V by 8 bases and J by 4 bases, and 12 bases separated the two germline ends. Looked up from germline, CDR1 is KGHSH and CDR2 is LQKENI. This CDR3 is 14 amino acids long. The CDR3 sequence: CASPSRAGANVLTF. Written as DNA, the CDR3 is TGTGCCAGCCCCTCCAGAGCCGGGGCCAACGTCCTGACTTTC. Combining the CDR3 with reference TRBV18 and TRBJ2-6 gives the whole variable domain NAGVMQNPRHLVRRRGQEARLRCSPMKGHSHVYWYRQLPEEGLKFMVYLQKENIIDESGMPKERFSAEFPKEGPSILRIQQVVRGDSAAYFCASPSRAGANVLTFGAGSRLTVL.

The rearrangement joins TRBV29-1 to TRBJ2-3; 9 bases map to TRBD2. V lost 2 bases and J lost 4; bases outside the gene matches: 7. Germline-derived CDR1 and CDR2 are SQVTM and ANQGSEA. The CDR3 length is 15 residues. CDR3 protein: CSVELAGGVPDTQYF. DNA for the CDR3: TGCAGCGTTGAATTGGCGGGAGGGGTCCCAGATACGCAGTATTTT.

This clonotype was recorded a few times. V is TRBV4-3 and J is TRBJ2-3; no reliable D call. The V end was cut by 0 bases, the J end by 4 bases, with 14 bases between. The CDR3 totals 16 residues. From germline, CDR1 is LGHNA and CDR2 YSLEER. The CDR3 here is CASSQEGKSEADTQYF. As DNA, the CDR3 is TGCGCCAGCAGCCAAGAAGGTAAAAGCGAGGCAGATACGCAGTATTTT.

The table lists this clonotype with a few counts. This chain connects TRBV4-2 to TRBJ2-7; D possibly corresponds to TRBD1 (8 bases). The CDR3 contains 14 residues. V lost 0 bases to trimming and J lost 7 bases, with 13 bases between them. Germline lookup yields CDR1 LGHNA and CDR2 YNFKEQ. The chain's CDR3 is CASSQENRGGEQYF. The CDR3 DNA reads as TGTGCCAGCAGCCAAGAGAACAGGGGGGGAGAGCAGTACTTC.

The chain employs TRBV25-1 and TRBJ1-1; TRBD1 might be the D (5 bases). Germline CDR1 is MGHDK and CDR2 is SYGVNS. The CDR3 totals 15 residues. V lost 0 bases and J lost 0, with 8 bases in between. The CDR3 DNA follows: TGTGCCAGCAGTGAATATGGGACGGTGAACACTGAAGCTTTCTTT. It is translated as CASSEYGTVNTEAFF.

V is TRBV5-1 and J is TRBJ2-7, with D perhaps given as TRBD1 or TRBD2 (5 bases each). The CDR3 has 15 residues. The V end lost 5 bases, the J end lost 0 bases, and 15 bases lay between the germline ends. Germline V gene lookup returns CDR1 SGHRS and CDR2 YFSETQ. The CDR3 bases are TGCGCCAGCAGGCAAGGGGTTGGGAGCTCCTACGAGCAGTACTTC. Protein sequence: CASRQGVGSSYEQYF. The full variable domain, completed using reference TRBV5-1 and TRBJ2-7, is KAGVTQTPRYLIKTRGQQVTLSCSPISGHRSVSWYQQTPGQGLQFLFEYFSETQRNKGNFPGRFSGRQFSNSRSEMNVSTLELGDSALYLCASRQGVGSSYEQYFGPGTRLTVT.

This clonotype turned up a few times. The chain recombines TRBV30 with TRBJ1-3; D may be TRBD1 (5 bases). CDR3 length: 13 residues. Trimming shortened V by 3 bases and J by 4 bases, and 10 bases separated the two germline ends. CDR1 and CDR2 (germline): GTSNPN, SVGIG (reference sequence). This CDR3 is CAWREGRGNTIYF. The CDR3 nucleotides read TGTGCCTGGAGGGAGGGGAGAGGAAACACCATATATTTT.

This chain links TRBV6-1 with TRBJ1-1; the D is unclear. The CDR3 consists of 14 residues. Per germline, CDR1 MNHNS and CDR2 SASEGT. The germline V and J ends were trimmed by 6 bases and 0 bases, with 11 bases remaining between them. CDR3: CASRKTAVNTEAFF. In DNA, the CDR3 is TGTGCCAGCAGAAAGACGGCGGTGAACACTGAAGCTTTCTTT.